A few counts support the clone carrying this TCR beta chain. The entry originates in a study of blood T cell repertoires in COVID-19. Study-level background: Sites in the United States, Italy and Spain provided acute and convalescent COVID-19 samples. In each case, the material was cDNA or gDNA derived from T cells, B-cell-depleted T cells, or PBMCs.

Per the original data handling: Reference gene primer amplification yielded estimated nucleated cell counts. Generated by immunoSEQ multiplex PCR, the TCRdb table keeps only in-frame clones and is missing some. Clone size and V and J calls were adopted from that table, with D and trimming inferred from the DNA. The table has around 130,000 clones, about 89% seen once; the top ten hold roughly 18%. This CDR3 has 15 amino acids. The germline V gene has CDR1 LGHDT and CDR2 YNNKEL (reference sequence). V lost 0 bases and J lost 9; bases outside the gene matches: 10. This TCR was sampled from a man between 45 and 60 years old with active or convalescent COVID-19. The chain joins TRBV3-1 (or the pseudogene TRBV3-2) to TRBJ2-7, with 8 bases aligning to TRBD1. Sequenced input: peripheral blood. The CDR3 sequence: CASSQDGSGGAGQYF. The CDR3 region has the DNA TGTGCCAGCAGCCAAGACGGGTCAGGGGGCGCGGGGCAGTACTTC.